This paragraph reports one T cell receptor beta chain. Its antigen is unidentified. This sample is drawn from a study of T cell repertoires in cytomegalovirus infection. In the study overall: Recently identified HLA-C-restricted CMV epitopes were among the peptides used. Based on public TCR beta signatures, there were indications of CMV infection and of a matching HLA type. Study-wide points: Carriers of CMV plus the relevant HLA were identified by cumulative public TCR beta family frequency. Predominance within the ex vivo response was attributable to HLA-C-restricted CMV-specific TCR beta clonotypes.

The CDR3 length is 15 residues. V gave up 6 bases and J gave up 2 bases; unmatched junction bases: 4. Germline V gene sequence: CDR1 DFQATT, CDR2 SNEGSKA (reference sequence). TCRdb reprocessed the reads via MiXCR and lists one record per CDR3 protein. The sample holds around 300,000 distinct CDR3 sequences, less than 25% seen once. The sequence was obtained from a human donor in good health (CMV status not recorded). Some clones in this sample may be carry-over from other donors' samples. The chain combines TRBV20-1 with TRBJ2-1, with TRBD2 matching over 13 bases. The specimen comprised cultured PBMCs, sampled from culture after CMV antigen stimulation. For the CDR3, the DNA is TGCAGTGCCCCGACTAGCGGGAGGCCCTACAATGAGCAGTTCTTC. Translated: CSAPTSGRPYNEQFF.